A selection of T cell receptor beta chains follows, all from one sample in a study of shared clonotypes between healthy human individuals. Generated by immunoSEQ multiplex PCR, the TCRdb table keeps only in-frame clones and is missing some. The sample shows 500,000 to 700,000 clones, approximately 95% of them seen only once. The specimen was naive CD8+ T cells sorted from blood. The origin of the receptors is a woman aged 25 to 45 in good health. The CDR3 runs from the conserved cysteine through the conserved F or W. Each record gives: V gene, D gene, J gene, clone size, CDR3 DNA, CDR3 protein. D genes are given only for firm matches. Clone size appears in some rows only: once, few, many, or a class for an expanded clone.

>TRBV5-6|TRBD1|TRBJ2-5|NA
TGTGCCAGCAGCTGGGACAGGGTCTGGGAGACCCAGTACTTC
CASSWDRVWETQYF
>TRBV4-1|NA|TRBJ2-7|NA
TGCGCCAGCAGCCAAGATTTTACAGGGTCTGCCCTCGAGCAGTACTTC
CASSQDFTGSALEQYF
>TRBV28|NA|TRBJ1-1|NA
TGTGCCAGCAGTCCGGGAGTTGGGACTGAAGCTTTCTTT
CASSPGVGTEAFF
>TRBV28|NA|TRBJ1-3|NA
TGTGCCAGCAGTCGGACAGTCGACACCATATATTTT
CASSRTVDTIYF
>TRBV27|NA|TRBJ1-5|once
TGTGCCAGCAGCATTACCCAGGGCCTAAATCAGCCCCAGCATTTT
CASSITQGLNQPQHF
>TRBV28|NA|TRBJ2-7|NA
TGTGCCAGCAGCCCCAATTACAGGCCCTACGAGCAGTACTTC
CASSPNYRPYEQYF
>TRBV28|NA|TRBJ1-4|NA
TGTGCCGCCAAAGACAGCGATAATTGGAAACTGTTTTTT
CAAKDSDNWKLFF
>TRBV27|NA|TRBJ2-6|NA
TGTGCCAGCGCCTTTTTCTCTGGGGCCAACGTCCTGACTTTC
CASAFFSGANVLTF
>TRBV5-1|TRBD2|TRBJ2-1|NA
TGCGCCAGCAGCCAAGGGACTAGCGGGAGCTATGAGCAGTTCTTC
CASSQGTSGSYEQFF
>TRBV25-1|NA|TRBJ2-1|NA
TGTGCCAGCAGTGATGAAGGCTATGAGCAGTTCTTC
CASSDEGYEQFF
>TRBV4-1|NA|TRBJ2-7|once
TGCGCCAGCAGCCAAGTTGGGGTGGCAGGGGACGAGCAGTACTTC
CASSQVGVAGDEQYF
>TRBV2|NA|TRBJ1-2|NA
TGTGCCAGCAGTGAAGCGGCCATTCGCTATGGCTACACCTTC
CASSEAAIRYGYTF
>TRBV28|NA|TRBJ2-1|NA
TGTGCCAGCAGTCGTTTCAGGTTGGATGAGCAGTTCTTC
CASSRFRLDEQFF
>TRBV9|NA|TRBJ2-7|NA
TGTGCCAGCAGCGTAGGATCGGGGGCGAGTTCCTACGAGCAGTACTTC
CASSVGSGASSYEQYF
>TRBV13|TRBD2|TRBJ2-2|once
TGTGCCAGCAGCTTAGAAACTTTTCTGACTAGCGGGAGACGGACCGGGGAGCTGTTTTTT
CASSLETFLTSGRRTGELFF
>TRBV7-2|NA|TRBJ1-1|NA
TGTGCCAGCAGCTTAGAGGACAGTAACACTGAAGCTTTCTTT
CASSLEDSNTEAFF
>TRBV27|NA|TRBJ1-4|NA
TGTGCCAGCAGTTTCACAGGGACTAATGAAAAACTGTTTTTT
CASSFTGTNEKLFF
>TRBV28|TRBD1|TRBJ2-7|once
TGTGCCAGCAGTTTAAGGGGGCTCACCTACGAGCAGTACTTC
CASSLRGLTYEQYF